This T cell receptor (beta chain) was profiled in a study of regulatory T cells in long-lasting Graves disease. Findings of the study overall: Persistent patients had more shared public clonotypes (2,741) than new patients (approximately 920). With persistent disease, TRBV28, TRBJ1-2 and TRBJ2-5 were the favored segments.

This clonotype was observed at least ten times. Its antigen remains unidentified. Through Arm-PCR of CDR3 regions and iRepertoire HTBI primers, TCR beta libraries were built. TCRdb passed the multiplex PCR reads through MiXCR, listing each CDR3 protein once. The sample records about 470,000 distinct CDR3 sequences, 20% being singletons. Time point given: persistent/refractory GD, antithyroid drugs over 5 years with positive TRAb. Following extraction of RNA from PBMCs, that RNA was used to make the TCR library. CDR1 and CDR2 (germline): MNHNS, SASEGT. Germline trimming cut 4 bases from V and 4 bases from J; bases unmatched to any gene: 5. This CDR3 is 15 amino acids long.

Sequencing was performed on peripheral blood mononuclear cells (PBMCs), taken when the disease was refractory, from a patient treated with antithyroid drugs. The chain employs TRBV6-1 and TRBJ1-2, with 11 bases aligning to TRBD1. The origin of this receptor is a female donor with Graves disease. The CDR3 DNA reads as TGTGCCAGCAGTGTGGGACAGGGGGTCACCTATGGCTACACCTTC. Protein: CASSVGQGVTYGYTF.